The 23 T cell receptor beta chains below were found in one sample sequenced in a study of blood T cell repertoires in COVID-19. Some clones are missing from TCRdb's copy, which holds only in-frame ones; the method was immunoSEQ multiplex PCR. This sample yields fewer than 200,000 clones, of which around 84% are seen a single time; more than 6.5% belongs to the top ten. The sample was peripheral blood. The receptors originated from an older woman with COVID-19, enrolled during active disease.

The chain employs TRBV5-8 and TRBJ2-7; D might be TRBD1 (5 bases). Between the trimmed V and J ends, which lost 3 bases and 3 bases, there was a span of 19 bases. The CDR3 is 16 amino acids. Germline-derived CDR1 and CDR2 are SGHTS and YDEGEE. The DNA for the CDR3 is TGTGCCAGCAGCTCCCCAGGAAAGGGGAAAGACTACGAGCAGTACTTC. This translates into CASSSPGKGKDYEQYF.

The CDR3 loop is CAISAATGIAFF. CDR3 in DNA: TGTGCCATCAGTGCGGCGACAGGGATAGCTTTCTTT. The V call is TRBV10-3, the J call TRBJ1-1; 7 nucleotides line up with TRBD1. The CDR3 spans 12 residues. The V segment lost 4 bases and the J segment 10 bases; nucleotides outside the gene matches: 6. CDR1 ENHRY and CDR2 SYGVKD come from the germline V gene.

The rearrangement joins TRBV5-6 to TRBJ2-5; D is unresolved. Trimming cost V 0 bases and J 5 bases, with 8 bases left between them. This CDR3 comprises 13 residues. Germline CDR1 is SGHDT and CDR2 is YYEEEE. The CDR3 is CASSLVGKETQYF. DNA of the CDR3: TGTGCCAGCAGCTTGGTTGGCAAGGAGACCCAGTACTTC.

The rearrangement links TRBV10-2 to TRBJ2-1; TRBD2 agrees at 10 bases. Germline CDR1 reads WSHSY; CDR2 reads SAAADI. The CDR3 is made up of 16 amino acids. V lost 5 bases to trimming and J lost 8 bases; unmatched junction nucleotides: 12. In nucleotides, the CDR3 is TGCGCCAGCAGTACCTTCCTAGCGGGAGATCAAGATGAGCAGTTCTTC. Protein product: CASSTFLAGDQDEQFF.

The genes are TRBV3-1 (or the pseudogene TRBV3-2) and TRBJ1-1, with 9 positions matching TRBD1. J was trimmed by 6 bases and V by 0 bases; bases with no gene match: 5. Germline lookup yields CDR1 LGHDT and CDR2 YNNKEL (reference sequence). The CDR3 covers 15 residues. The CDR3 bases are TGTGCCAGCAGCCAAGAGTGGACAGGGGAACCTGAAGCTTTCTTT. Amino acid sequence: CASSQEWTGEPEAFF.

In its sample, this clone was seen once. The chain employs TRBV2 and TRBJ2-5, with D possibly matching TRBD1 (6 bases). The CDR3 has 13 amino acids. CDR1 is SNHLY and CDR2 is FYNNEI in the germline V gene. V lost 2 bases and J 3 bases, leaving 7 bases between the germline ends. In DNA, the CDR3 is TGTGCCAGCAGTGAACAGGGGAAAGAGACCCAGTACTTC. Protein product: CASSEQGKETQYF.

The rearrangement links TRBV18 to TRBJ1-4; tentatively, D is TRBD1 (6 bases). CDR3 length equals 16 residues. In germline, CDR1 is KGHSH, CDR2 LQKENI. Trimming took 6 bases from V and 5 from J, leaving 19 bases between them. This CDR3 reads CASSPRRGAVNEKLFF. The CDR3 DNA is TGTGCCAGCTCCCCAAGACGGGGGGCGGTAAATGAAAAACTGTTTTTT.

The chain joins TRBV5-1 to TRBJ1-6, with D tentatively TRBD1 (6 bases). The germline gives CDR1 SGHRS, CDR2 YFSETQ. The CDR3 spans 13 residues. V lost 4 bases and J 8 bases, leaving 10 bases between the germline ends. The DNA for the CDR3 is TGCGCCAGCAGCAGTCACAGGGATTCACCCCTCCACTTT. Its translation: CASSSHRDSPLHF.

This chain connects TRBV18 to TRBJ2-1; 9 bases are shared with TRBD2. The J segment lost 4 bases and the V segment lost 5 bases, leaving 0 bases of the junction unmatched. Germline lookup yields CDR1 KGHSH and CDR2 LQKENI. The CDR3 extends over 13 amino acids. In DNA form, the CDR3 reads TGTGCCAGCTCAGCGGGGGGGTACAATGAGCAGTTCTTC. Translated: CASSAGGYNEQFF.

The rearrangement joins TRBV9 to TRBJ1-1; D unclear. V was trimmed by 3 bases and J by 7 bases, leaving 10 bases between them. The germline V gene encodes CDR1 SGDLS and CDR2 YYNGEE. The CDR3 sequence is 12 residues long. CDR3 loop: CASSGRGIEAFF. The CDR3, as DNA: TGTGCCAGCAGCGGCCGGGGTATTGAAGCTTTCTTT.

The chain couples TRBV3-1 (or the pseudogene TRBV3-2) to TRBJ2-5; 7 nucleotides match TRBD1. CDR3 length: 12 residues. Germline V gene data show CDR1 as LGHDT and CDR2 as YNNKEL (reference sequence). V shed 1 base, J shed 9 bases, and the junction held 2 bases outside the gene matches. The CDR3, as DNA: TGTGCCAGCAGCCAAGTGAGGGGGCCCCAGTACTTC. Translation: CASSQVRGPQYF.

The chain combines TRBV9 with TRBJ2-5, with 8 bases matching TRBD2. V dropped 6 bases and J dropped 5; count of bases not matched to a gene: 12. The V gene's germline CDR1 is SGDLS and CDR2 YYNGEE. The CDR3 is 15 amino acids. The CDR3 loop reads CASTLGAGDRETQYF. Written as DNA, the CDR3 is TGTGCCAGCACGTTGGGAGCGGGAGATAGGGAGACCCAGTACTTC.

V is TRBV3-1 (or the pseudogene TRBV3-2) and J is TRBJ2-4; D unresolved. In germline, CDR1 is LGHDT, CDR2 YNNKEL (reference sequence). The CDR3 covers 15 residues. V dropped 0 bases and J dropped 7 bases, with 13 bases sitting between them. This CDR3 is CASSQDGAVLNIQYF. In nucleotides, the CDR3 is TGTGCCAGCAGCCAAGATGGTGCAGTTCTGAACATTCAGTACTTC.

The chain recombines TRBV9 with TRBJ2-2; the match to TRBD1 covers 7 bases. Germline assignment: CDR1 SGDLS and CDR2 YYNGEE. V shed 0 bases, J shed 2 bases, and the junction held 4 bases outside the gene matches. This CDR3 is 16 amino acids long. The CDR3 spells CASSVGIGGNTGELFF. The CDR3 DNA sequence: TGTGCCAGCAGCGTAGGTATAGGGGGCAACACCGGGGAGCTGTTTTTT.

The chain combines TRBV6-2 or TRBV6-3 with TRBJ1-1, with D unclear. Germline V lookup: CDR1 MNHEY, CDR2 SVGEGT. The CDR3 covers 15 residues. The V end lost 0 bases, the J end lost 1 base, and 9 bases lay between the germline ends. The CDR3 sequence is CASSYSHWRNTEAFF. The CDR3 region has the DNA TGTGCCAGCAGTTACTCGCACTGGAGGAACACTGAAGCTTTCTTT.

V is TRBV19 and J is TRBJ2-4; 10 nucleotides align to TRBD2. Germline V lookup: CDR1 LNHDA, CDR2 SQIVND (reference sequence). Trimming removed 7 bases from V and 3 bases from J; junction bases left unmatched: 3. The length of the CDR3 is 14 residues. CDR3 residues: CASTGTSVKNIQYF. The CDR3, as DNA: TGTGCCAGTACTGGGACTAGCGTCAAAAACATTCAGTACTTC.

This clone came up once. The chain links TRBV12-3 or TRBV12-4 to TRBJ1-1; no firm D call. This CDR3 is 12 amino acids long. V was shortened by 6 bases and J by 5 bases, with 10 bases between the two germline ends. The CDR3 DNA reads TGTGCCAGCAGCCCCCGGTGGACTGAAGCTTTCTTT. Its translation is CASSPRWTEAFF.

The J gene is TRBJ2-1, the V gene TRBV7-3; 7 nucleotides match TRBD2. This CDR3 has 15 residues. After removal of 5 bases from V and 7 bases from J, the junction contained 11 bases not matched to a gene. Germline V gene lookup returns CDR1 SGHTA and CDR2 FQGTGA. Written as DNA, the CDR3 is TGTGCCAGCAGCCCTCGGACTAGTTCGAGTAATGAGCAGTTCTTC. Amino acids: CASSPRTSSSNEQFF.

The chain's CDR3 is CASRPLAGGHTGELFF. CDR3 DNA sequence: TGTGCCAGCAGACCCTTAGCGGGGGGACACACCGGGGAGCTGTTTTTT. V usage is TRBV4-2 and J usage is TRBJ2-2, with 10 bases that match TRBD2. From germline, CDR1 is LGHNA and CDR2 YNFKEQ. V lost 6 bases and J lost 3; bases outside the gene matches: 7. The CDR3 totals 16 residues.

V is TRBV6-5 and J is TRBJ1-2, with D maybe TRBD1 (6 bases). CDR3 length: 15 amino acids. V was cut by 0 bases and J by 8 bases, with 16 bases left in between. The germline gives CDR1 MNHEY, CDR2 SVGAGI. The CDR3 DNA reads TGTGCCAGCAGTTACTCGGCTACAGGGATTGAGGGCTACACCTTC. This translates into CASSYSATGIEGYTF.

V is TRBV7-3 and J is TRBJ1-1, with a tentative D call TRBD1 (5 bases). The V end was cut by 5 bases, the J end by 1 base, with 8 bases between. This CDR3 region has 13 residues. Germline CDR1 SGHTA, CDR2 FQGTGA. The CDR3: CASSRGQNTEAFF. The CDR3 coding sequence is TGTGCCAGCAGCCGCGGACAGAACACTGAAGCTTTCTTT.

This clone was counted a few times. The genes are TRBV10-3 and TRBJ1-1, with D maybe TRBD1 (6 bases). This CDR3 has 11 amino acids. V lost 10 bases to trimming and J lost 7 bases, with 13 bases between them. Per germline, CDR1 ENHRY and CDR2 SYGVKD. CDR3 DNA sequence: TGTGCCACCGTCGGACAGCTTGAAGCTTTCTTT. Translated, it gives CATVGQLEAFF.

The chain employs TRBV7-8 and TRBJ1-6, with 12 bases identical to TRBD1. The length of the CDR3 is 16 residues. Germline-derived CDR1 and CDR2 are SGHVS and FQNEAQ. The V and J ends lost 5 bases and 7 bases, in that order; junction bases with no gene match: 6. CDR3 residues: CASSGRDRGLNSPLHF. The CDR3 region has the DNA TGTGCCAGCAGCGGTAGGGACAGGGGGCTGAATTCACCCCTCCACTTT. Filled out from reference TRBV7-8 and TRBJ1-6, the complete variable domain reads GAGVSQSPRYKVAKRGQDVALRCDPISGHVSLFWYQQALGQGPEFLTYFQNEAQLDKSGLPSDRFFAERPEGSVSTLKIQRTQQEDSAVYLCASSGRDRGLNSPLHFGNGTRLTVT.